This T cell receptor (beta chain) was identified in a study of radiation and T cells in renal cell carcinoma. Study-level results: Top tumor clonotypes rose in blood 2 weeks post-radiation, then contracted.

This sample's time point: baseline pretreatment blood. Treatment specified: 15 Gy SBRT to primary tumor, nephrectomy 4 weeks later. After SBRT, blood was collected at 2 and 4 weeks, plus baseline. This renal cell carcinoma was of the clear cell type. Germline V CDR1 and CDR2: SGHTA, FQGNSA. CDR3 length equals 15 residues. Trimming stripped 3 bases from V and 6 bases from J, with 15 bases between. Concerning this clone itself: Its antigen is unknown.

Method: immunoSEQ multiplex PCR; TCRdb's copy keeps in-frame clones and lacks some. The repertoire has approximately 110,000 clones, 80% to 85% of them found once; the top ten carry less than 3.5%. The sequencing here drew on blood, taken from a patient whose treatment included radiotherapy and nephrectomy. The chain uses TRBV7-2 and TRBJ1-5; D might be TRBD1 (6 bases). This TCR was recovered from a woman aged 55 to 70 with renal cell carcinoma. The CDR3 here is CASSFEQGRGQPQHF. DNA for the CDR3: TGTGCCAGCAGCTTCGAACAGGGTCGTGGTCAGCCCCAGCATTTT. Drawing the rest from reference TRBV7-2 and TRBJ1-5, the complete variable domain is GAGVSQSPSNKVTEKGKDVELRCDPISGHTALYWYRQSLGQGLEFLIYFQGNSAPDKSGLPSDRFSAERTGGSVSTLTIQRTQQEDSAVYLCASSFEQGRGQPQHFGDGTRLSIL.